This TCR beta chain was retrieved from a study of ipilimumab plus nivolumab after autologous stem cell transplantation (dated by TCRdb to the early 2020s). The study in broad terms: The median number of doses that trial patients received was four or five for ipilimumab and about 8 for nivolumab. Both primary refractory and relapsed disease were represented in the DLBCL cohort, where 18-month progression-free survival was around 86% and 29%, respectively. Patients in the trial were undergoing autologous transplant and had high-risk diffuse large B cell lymphoma, mature T cell lymphoma, or multiple myeloma. The intent-to-treat population of the trial consisted of under 45 patients.

The paper's findings and limits, for the study overall: The authors concluded that, as post-transplant consolidation, combined checkpoint inhibition appeared tolerable. The authors stated that profiles of the T cell receptor repertoire, regulatory T cell phenotype and gut microbiota provided a biologic rationale for studying this approach further.

Checkpoint therapy was initiated 14 to 28 days after autologous transplant, and ipilimumab was administered at 1 mg/kg intravenously on day 1 of selected weeks. Nivolumab was administered at 3 mg/kg intravenously on day 1 of weeks 1, 4, 7, 10, and every two weeks through week 26. This was a Phase Ib clinical trial that tested ipilimumab plus nivolumab, given as combined checkpoint inhibition, for consolidation following autologous stem cell transplantation. Details on this clone: What this receptor recognizes is not known. No much larger clonotype is one base removed from it; base qualities were not supplied.

Libraries were prepared through the immunoSEQ multiplex PCR assay. This is the immuneACCESS table as TCRdb keeps it, with only in-frame sequences that have V and J called. A part of the clones is gone; compared with another copy, unresolved V genes explain less than half, and the rest is unexplained. The sample table contains tens of thousands of clones; only one count was recorded for roughly 86% of them. The top ten constitute around 5.2% of the sample. Specimen: PBMCs, collected in a trial of ipilimumab plus nivolumab as post-transplant consolidation. The clonotype originates from a male donor with diffuse large B-cell lymphoma.

The sequenced DNA: TGCGCCAGCAGCCTCGATCCAGGGGGTCCCTACGAGCAGTACTTC. Translated, it gives CASSLDPGGPYEQYF. Here the chain combines TRBV5-1 and TRBJ2-7; TRBD1 matches 7 bases in the middle. V is trimmed back by 4 bases and J by 2 bases, and the junction contains 9 bases that no gene match accounts for. CDR1 SGHRS and CDR2 YFSETQ were looked up in the germline V gene. Reading from cysteine to phenylalanine, the CDR3 counts 15 amino acids. Only the CDR3 DNA is retained, 45 bases long and in frame from the first base.